This T cell receptor (beta chain) was captured in a study of cytomegalovirus exposure and HLA in healthy donors. 13 Jbeta primers and 60 Vbeta primers were used for the PCR. Sequencing used immunoSEQ multiplex PCR; TCRdb keeps in-frame clones, though not all of them. The data show over 100,000 clones, 80% to 85% seen once. Germline V gene data show CDR1 as SGHTA and CDR2 as FQGNSA. This CDR3 spans 15 amino acids. The clonotype was recovered from a woman aged 25 to 45 in good health and CMV-seronegative. Sequenced material: PBMCs. The chain joins TRBV7-2 to TRBJ2-5, with D maybe TRBD2 (6 bases). With the DNA end fitting TRBJ2-7 better, the J assignment may be wrong. The CDR3 loop reads CASSQGHSGLYEQYF. The CDR3 DNA reads as TGTGCCAGCAGCCAAGGACATAGCGGCCTCTACGAGCAGTACTTC.